This record covers a single T cell receptor beta chain. Antigen: not known. The conserved phenylalanine or tryptophan normally closing the CDR3 is absent here, so this likely arose from a read error. CAS ≥3, NOSPECS ≥4, moderate-to-severe activity and duration under 3 months marked donors with ophthalmopathy. Researchers turned away patients with other autoimmune diseases, uncontrolled infections, pregnancy or lactation. This specimen belongs to a study of Graves' ophthalmopathy and Graves' hyperthyroidism. The wider study: Peripheral blood was collected at initial diagnosis, before any treatment.

Overall study findings and caveats: Blood also harbored most expanded thyroid clonotypes above 0.001 frequency.

The germline V gene has CDR1 SQVTM and CDR2 ANQGSEA. The CDR3 is made up of 14 amino acids. V trimming: 4 bases; J trimming: 7 bases; junction bases outside the gene matches: 7. TCR beta CDR3 regions were amplified from RNA transcripts. Scientists carried out first-round RT-PCR using HTBI primers and then a second-round multiplex PCR. Using its own MiXCR run on the multiplex PCR reads, TCRdb lists one record per CDR3 protein. Among almost 750,000 distinct CDR3 sequences listed, roughly 40% were seen once. The V and J genes are TRBV29-1 and TRBJ1-6; TRBD1 agrees at 7 bases. The sample comprised peripheral blood. This receptor was obtained from an adult man with Graves' ophthalmopathy. The CDR3 nucleotides are TGCAGCGTTGCAGTCGCGACAGGGAATTCACCCCTCCACTCT. Encoded protein: CSVAVATGNSPLHS.